This TCR beta chain was captured by sequencing in a study of T-cell reconstitution after alpha-beta-depleted transplantation in children. Findings of the study overall: Surviving recipient cells, namely T cells and thymic progenitors, were the source of high day-60 TCRbeta diversity in some patients. Several hundred expanded graft clones reportedly gave rise to the alpha-beta T cells present about two months after transplant. One year after transplant, T-cell counts and diversity came mostly from newly produced T cells.

This clonotype was seen a handful of times. The target antigen is unknown. Preparing the TCRbeta library involved the use of unique molecular identifiers. MiXCR was run by TCRdb on the PCR reads, yielding one entry per CDR3 protein. The sample has around 670,000 distinct CDR3 sequences; 13% are singletons. Sequenced here: PBMCs, sampled before TCRalphabeta/CD19-depleted stem cell transplant. The receptor was isolated from a girl aged 2 to 9 with congenital amegakaryocytic thrombocytopenia, due to receive a stem cell transplant.

The CDR3, as DNA: TGTGCCACCAGCAGAGTAAGGGCGTTTGGCAATCAGCCCCAGCATTTT. Translating it yields CATSRVRAFGNQPQHF. The V gene is TRBV15, the J gene TRBJ1-5; no clear D. This CDR3 has 16 residues. From germline, CDR1 is LNHNV and CDR2 YYDKDF (reference sequence). Trimming left V 1 base short and J 2 bases short, with 12 bases between.